This TCR beta chain came from a study of T cells expressing NK-cell markers. TCRdb reworked the 5' RACE reads into one entry per CDR3 protein, no DNA. The table lists about 460,000 distinct CDR3 sequences. As to this clonotype: The antigen remains unidentified.

Study-level results: Of the CD8+ T cell pool in six donors, roughly 1.0-8% was accounted for by dominant NKG2C+ clonotypes. The study left the HCMV specificity of expanded NKG2C+ T cell clones unresolved.

The sequencing input was blood T cells: a sorted CD56 or NKG2C T cell subset, CD4+ or CD8+ T cells, or bulk PBMC T cells (not recorded which). This receptor was identified in a woman aged 45-65 years in good health.

CDR3 loop: CASRSGSAVGYEQYF. The chain uses TRBV28 and TRBJ2-7; TCRdb returns TRBD2, unconfirmable since there is no DNA. The CDR3 sequence is 15 residues long. Per the germline V gene, CDR1 is MDHEN and CDR2 is SYDVKM.